What follows describes a single T cell receptor (beta chain). A few counts support this clonotype. Its specific antigen is unknown. Base qualities are not provided; no much larger clone lies one nucleotide away. This sample stems from a study of vaccination and CD4 T cells after COVID-19 (dated by TCRdb to 2021 to 2024). Study-wide context: Convalescent patients had a positive SARS-CoV-2 result on nasal swab PCR, and of these patients, fewer than ten had mild disease and one had severe disease. Control cultures used a CEFX viral epitope pool as positive control, an HIV-1 Nef peptide pool as negative control, or no peptide. Post-vaccine blood samples were taken a median of approximately 76 days after the second vaccine dose, with a range of roughly 13 to 250 days. In under twelve COVID-19 convalescent patients and a few infection-naive healthy vaccine recipients, researchers compared the spike-specific CD4+ TCR repertoire from before mRNA vaccination with the repertoire from after. Post-COVID blood samples from convalescent patients were collected a median of approximately 100 days after diagnosis, with a range of roughly 35 to 161 days. The convalescent cohort comprised six males and four females, including two Hispanic individuals, seven Caucasians, two Asians and one multiracial person. Participants got two doses of the Pfizer-BioNTech BNT162b2 vaccine (n=8) or two doses of the Moderna mRNA-1273 vaccine (n=2). For stimulating the cultures, overlapping spike peptide pools were used, derived from SARS-CoV-2 as well as from the common cold coronaviruses HCoV-NL63, HCoV-OC43 and HCoV-229E. Study-wide conclusions, independent of this receptor: Only a relatively small number of convalescent patients were included in the study, and early timepoints following natural infection were not analyzed. Although the median number of SARS-CoV-2-reactive clonotypes went up from 20 to 25 after infection to some 37 after vaccination, the increase was not significant. In convalescent patients, nearly all vaccine-specific clones (304 of 307) were found to be mono-reactive for SARS-CoV-2 spike rather than cross-reactive with common cold coronaviruses. Among convalescent patients, a median approximately 88% of the SARS-CoV-2-reactive clones seen after vaccination appeared only after vaccination, which suggests priming specific to the vaccine.

From its cysteine to its phenylalanine, the CDR3 spans 14 amino acids. The only DNA kept is the CDR3, 42 bases in frame from the first base. V loses 4 bases of germline sequence and J loses 3 bases, and the interval between the two ends is 13 bases. CDR1 and CDR2, per the germline V gene, are SGHRS and YFSETQ. The label giving this sample's treatment or condition can be read as: roughly ten-day PBMC culture with coronavirus spike peptide pools or control peptides (ViraFEST assay). The ViraFEST assay was used in the study, in which antigen-specific T cells were expanded with peptide pools and expanded clonotypes were subsequently identified by TCR sequencing. Positive SARS-CoV-2 PCR tests in the convalescent patients dated from March to December 2020, before Alpha, Beta and Delta variants emerged in the United States. PBMCs were cultured at roughly 2 million per well in IMDM supplemented with approximately 4.7% human AB serum and about 10 IU/ml IL-2, with about 11 ug/ml peptide pools added. Half of the culture medium was replaced with fresh IL-2-containing medium on days 3 and 7. After 10 to 11 days of culture, CD4+ T cells were isolated by negative selection with the EasySep CD4+ T cell isolation kit. Ficoll-Paque Plus gradient centrifugation was used to isolate PBMCs from whole blood, and the isolated PBMCs were then either used fresh or cryopreserved at -140C. Triplicate wells were generally used for each culture condition.

The library was prepared using PCR. TCR sequencing of DNA from cultured CD4+ T cells used the Oncomine TCR Beta short-read assay at the Johns Hopkins FTIC core. The QIAamp micro DNA kit was used to extract genomic DNA from the cultured CD4+ T cells. Oncomine TCR Beta libraries from cultured CD4+ T cells were pooled using unique dual indexes and sequenced on an Illumina iSeq 100. In the paper's pipeline: Non-productive sequences were removed, and CDR3s not starting with C, not ending with F or W, or shorter than 7 amino acids were discarded. Antigen-specific clonotypes were identified with the MANAFEST web application by comparing peptide-stimulated wells with reference and other culture wells. To be called positive, a clone needed an FDR below 0.05, an odds ratio above 5, and a productive frequency above 0.1% in at least two of three replicate wells. A clonotype was classed as cross-reactive if the clonotype showed significant expansion both in SARS-CoV-2 spike wells and in at least one common cold coronavirus spike condition. CDR3 homology was assessed with Levenshtein distances (stringdist) and unrooted phylogenetic trees (ape) in R version 3.6.1. The public reads were reprocessed in TCRdb via fastp at Q25 and MiXCR, keeping in-frame beta chains. Each record represents a unique CDR3 protein, reported with the most common genes and DNA among its rows. Clone size and V and J calls follow TCRdb, not the original study. Here the sample has some 13,000 distinct CDR3 sequences; under 75% occur a single time. The ten largest clones represent 15% to 20% of the sample.

Sequenced sample: CD4+ T cells from blood, cultured in vitro. This clonotype was sampled from a human donor who had recovered from COVID-19. Here the chain combines TRBV5-1 and TRBJ1-2; 6 matching bases give a weak D call of TRBD1. The nucleotide sequence is given as TGCGCCAGCAGCCAACAGGGTGCTGACTATGGCTACACCTTC. This codes for CASSQQGADYGYTF.